These 31 T cell receptor beta chains were sequenced from one sample in a study of T cell responses to AZD1222 COVID-19 vaccine. Generated by immunoSEQ multiplex PCR, the TCRdb table keeps only in-frame clones and is missing some. The sample consists of approximately 130,000 clones, around nine tenths of them appearing once. The material sequenced was peripheral blood, taken 28 days after the second AZD1222 dose. Receptors originate from an adult who received the AZD1222 COVID-19 vaccine.

V is TRBV5-6 and J is TRBJ2-7; 9 positions agree with TRBD1. Trimming at V came to 1 base and at J to 1 base, leaving 9 bases not matched to a gene. Per the germline V gene, CDR1 is SGHDT and CDR2 is YYEEEE. The CDR3 length is 17 residues. CDR3 coding DNA: TGTGCCAGCAGCTTGAGGGGCTTGGGGACAGGGTCCTACGAGCAGTACTTC. It is translated as CASSLRGLGTGSYEQYF.

The CDR3 sequence: CASSLPRALPQETQYF. Here the CDR3 DNA reads TGTGCCAGCAGTTTACCTCGGGCCCTACCCCAAGAGACCCAGTACTTC. This chain uses TRBV6-2 or TRBV6-3 with TRBJ2-5; D gene uncertain. This CDR3 has 16 amino acids. Trimming left V 4 bases short and J 1 base short, with 16 bases between. In germline, CDR1 is MNHEY, CDR2 SVGEGT.

The chain recombines TRBV7-8 with TRBJ2-1, with a tentative D call TRBD2 (6 bases). Germline lookup yields CDR1 SGHVS and CDR2 FQNEAQ. V lost 2 bases, J lost 9 bases, and 17 bases lay in between. The CDR3 totals 15 residues. The CDR3 sequence is CASSLQGSRGSEQFF. CDR3 DNA: TGTGCCAGCAGCTTACAGGGATCCCGGGGGAGTGAGCAGTTCTTC.

This chain links TRBV9 with TRBJ2-7; 8 nucleotides agree with TRBD1. V shed 4 bases and J 5 bases; nucleotides not matched to a gene: 11. Germline lookup yields CDR1 SGDLS and CDR2 YYNGEE. The CDR3 consists of 15 residues. The CDR3, as DNA: TGTGCCAGCAGCCCACGGGACAGGTTAACCGACGAGCAGTACTTC. Amino acid sequence: CASSPRDRLTDEQYF.

The chain uses TRBV27 and TRBJ1-6; D uncertain. In germline, CDR1 is MNHEY, CDR2 SMNVEV (reference sequence). The CDR3 totals 15 residues. Trimming removed 3 bases at V and 4 bases at J, with 10 bases between. The CDR3 loop reads CASSFGDIYNSPLHF. Here the CDR3 DNA reads TGTGCCAGCAGTTTTGGAGACATATATAATTCACCCCTCCACTTT.

This rearrangement joins TRBV4-3 to TRBJ1-5, with a weak D call TRBD1 (6 bases). Germline V gene data show CDR1 as LGHNA and CDR2 as YSLEER. V lost 0 bases and J lost 6, with 21 bases in between. The CDR3 sequence is 18 residues long. CDR3 nucleotide sequence: TGCGCCAGCAGCCAAGATATCCCATCGGTACAGGGAGGTCAGCCCCAGCATTTT. Encoded protein: CASSQDIPSVQGGQPQHF.

This chain connects TRBV6-5 to TRBJ2-7; the match to TRBD2 covers 13 bases. CDR3 length: 16 residues. The germline V gene encodes CDR1 MNHEY and CDR2 SVGAGI. Losses at the gene ends were 2 bases for V and 2 bases for J; bases not matched to a gene: 3. Here the CDR3 reads CASSYRGTSGAYEQYF. CDR3 coding DNA: TGTGCCAGCAGTTACAGAGGGACTAGCGGGGCCTACGAGCAGTACTTC.

The chain joins TRBV7-9 to TRBJ2-7, with TRBD1 identical over 9 bases. This CDR3 region has 16 residues. The junction had 11 bases not matched to a gene; V was cut back by 1 base and J by 7 bases. Germline values: CDR1 SEHNR, CDR2 FQNEAQ (reference sequence). CDR3 sequence reads: CASSLDEGQGSREQYF. In DNA, the CDR3 is TGTGCCAGCAGCTTAGATGAGGGACAGGGATCTCGGGAGCAGTACTTC.

The gene calls are TRBV6-5 and TRBJ2-5; 10 bases agree with TRBD1. Trimming at V came to 7 bases and at J to 4 bases, leaving 9 bases not matched to a gene. Germline CDR1 MNHEY, CDR2 SVGAGI. The CDR3 length is 15 residues. Written as DNA, the CDR3 is TGTGCCAGCACCGGGACAGGGGATCAAGGAGAGACCCAGTACTTC. It is translated as CASTGTGDQGETQYF.

About this clone: Additional DNA sequences in this sample encode the identical CDR3. Written as DNA, the CDR3 is TGTGCCAGCAGTTACTCCAGGAACACTGAAGCTTTCTTT. It specifies CASSYSRNTEAFF. This chain uses TRBV6-6 with TRBJ1-1; D is ambiguous. The CDR3 loop spans 13 amino acids. Trimming shortened V by 0 bases and J by 1 base, and 3 bases separated the two germline ends. Germline V gene sequence: CDR1 MNHNY, CDR2 SVGAGI (reference sequence).

The CDR3 region is CASMRRDTGELFF. The CDR3 DNA reads TGTGCCAGTATGCGACGGGACACCGGGGAGCTGTTTTTT. The chain has TRBV19 and TRBJ2-2; D remains unclear. CDR1 LNHDA and CDR2 SQIVND come from the germline V gene (reference sequence). Trimming shortened V by 7 bases and J by 3 bases, and 9 bases separated the two germline ends. The CDR3 is made up of 13 amino acids.

The J gene is TRBJ2-3, the V gene TRBV7-2; no definite D call. The CDR3 has 14 amino acids. CDR1 is SGHTA and CDR2 is FQGNSA in the germline V gene. V lost 4 bases and J 0 bases, leaving 8 bases between the germline ends. This chain's CDR3 is CASSSMHSTDTQYF. Here the CDR3 DNA reads TGTGCCAGCAGCTCCATGCACAGCACAGATACGCAGTATTTT.

The count of this clone is one. CDR3 in amino acids: CASSFGDVSSYEQYF. Written as DNA, the CDR3 is TGTGCCAGCAGCTTCGGGGACGTAAGCTCCTACGAGCAGTACTTC. The V call is TRBV11-1, the J call TRBJ2-7; D assignment may be TRBD1 or TRBD2 (5 bases each). The V gene's germline CDR1 is SGHAT and CDR2 FQDESV (reference sequence). The CDR3 has 15 amino acids. V was pared by 3 bases and J by 0 bases, with 12 bases between.

This sequence joins TRBV7-9 and TRBJ1-6; D unresolved. Germline lookup yields CDR1 SEHNR and CDR2 FQNEAQ (reference sequence). The CDR3 is 13 residues long. Trimming pared 8 bases from V and 13 bases from J, leaving 18 bases between. The CDR3 DNA sequence: TGTGCCAGCGCAAGGGCAACCTCGGACCCCCTCCACTTT. Residues: CASARATSDPLHF.

The V and J genes are TRBV19 and TRBJ1-5, with TRBD1 matching 11 bases. With V trimmed by 4 bases and J by 4 bases, 9 bases remained unmatched. CDR3 length: 17 residues. CDR1 is LNHDA and CDR2 is SQIVND in the germline V gene (reference sequence). The CDR3: CASSSTSGTGGNQPQHF. The CDR3 DNA follows: TGTGCCAGTAGTAGTACCTCCGGGACAGGGGGTAATCAGCCCCAGCATTTT.

The chain has TRBV15 and TRBJ1-5, with 8 bases lining up with TRBD1. V was pared by 2 bases and J by 10 bases, with 10 bases of the junction left unmatched. In germline, CDR1 is LNHNV, CDR2 YYDKDF (reference sequence). The CDR3 has 15 residues. This CDR3 is CATSRNGQGSFPQHF. Here the CDR3 DNA reads TGTGCCACCAGCAGAAACGGACAGGGCTCTTTCCCCCAGCATTTT.

The V gene is TRBV20-1, the J gene TRBJ2-7; TRBD2 matches at 7 bases. Trimming cost V 3 bases and J 5 bases; bases outside gene matches: 13. Germline V lookup: CDR1 DFQATT, CDR2 SNEGSKA (reference sequence). This CDR3 comprises 15 residues. CDR3 protein: CSASKEPAGNHEQYF. The DNA of the CDR3 is TGCAGTGCTAGTAAAGAACCAGCGGGAAACCACGAGCAGTACTTC.

The chain combines TRBV7-9 with TRBJ1-1; D not certain. The CDR3 contains 11 residues. Germline CDR1 SEHNR, CDR2 FQNEAQ (reference sequence). V was trimmed by 3 bases and J by 6 bases, leaving 5 bases between them. CDR3 residues: CASSFGAEAFF. The CDR3, as DNA: TGTGCCAGCAGCTTTGGCGCTGAAGCTTTCTTT.

The genes are TRBV12-3 or TRBV12-4 and TRBJ1-3; D ambiguous. The CDR3 covers 13 residues. Trimming shortened V by 3 bases and J by 0 bases, and 3 bases separated the two germline ends. This CDR3 is CASSLASGNTIYF. The DNA of the CDR3 is TGTGCCAGCAGTTTGGCCTCTGGAAACACCATATATTTT.

The chain employs TRBV3-1 (or the pseudogene TRBV3-2) and TRBJ2-7; TRBD1 is a possible D gene (5 bases). CDR1 and CDR2 (germline): LGHDT, YNNKEL (reference sequence). There are 13 residues in the CDR3. V was clipped by 4 bases and J by 5 bases, with 12 bases between them. The CDR3 loop reads CASSRQWVHEQYF. CDR3 coding DNA: TGTGCCAGCAGCCGACAGTGGGTCCACGAGCAGTACTTC.

The gene calls are TRBV6-5 and TRBJ1-1; D is undetermined. V was pared by 0 bases and J by 0 bases, with 5 bases between. Germline V gene sequence: CDR1 MNHEY, CDR2 SVGAGI. The CDR3 is made up of 14 amino acids. The CDR3 spells CASSYSTVNTEAFF. The CDR3 coding sequence is TGTGCCAGCAGTTACTCGACCGTGAACACTGAAGCTTTCTTT.

CDR3 loop: CASSGVEEQYF. The DNA of the CDR3 is TGTGCCAGTAGTGGCGTTGAGGAGCAGTACTTC. The chain links TRBV19 to TRBJ2-7; D not certain. The V end lost 5 bases, the J end lost 7 bases, and 9 bases lay between the germline ends. Germline CDR1 reads LNHDA; CDR2 reads SQIVND (reference sequence). The CDR3 sequence is 11 residues long.

CDR3 sequence reads: CASSLASRKDTQYF. Written as DNA, the CDR3 is TGTGCCAGCAGCTTGGCTTCCCGAAAGGATACGCAGTATTTT. This chain connects TRBV7-2 to TRBJ2-3; the D is unclear. The CDR3 totals 14 residues. V was shortened by 3 bases and J by 6 bases, with 13 bases between the two germline ends. Germline V lookup: CDR1 SGHTA, CDR2 FQGNSA.

V usage is TRBV29-1 and J usage is TRBJ1-5; D perhaps matches TRBD1 (6 bases). This CDR3 is 14 amino acids long. Trimming cost V 6 bases and J 0 bases, with 12 bases left between them. Germline values: CDR1 SQVTM, CDR2 ANQGSEA. CDR3 DNA: TGCAGCGTGGGAGGGGGACTTAGCAATCAGCCCCAGCATTTT. The encoded protein is CSVGGGLSNQPQHF. Filled out from reference TRBV29-1 and TRBJ1-5, the complete variable domain reads SAVISQKPSRDICQRGTSLTIQCQVDSQVTMMFWYRQQPGQSLTLIATANQGSEATYESGFVIDKFPISRPNLTFSTLTVSNMSPEDSSIYLCSVGGGLSNQPQHFGDGTRLSIL.

V is TRBV30 and J is TRBJ2-7; D unclear. The V end was cut by 2 bases, the J end by 4 bases, with 6 bases between. Germline CDR1 and CDR2: GTSNPN and SVGIG (reference sequence). There are 11 residues in the CDR3. Written as DNA, the CDR3 is TGTGCCTGGAGTAGAGAATACGAGCAGTACTTC. Amino acid sequence: CAWSREYEQYF.

This clone was picked up one time. This chain links TRBV30 with TRBJ2-4; perhaps TRBD1 as D (6 bases). This CDR3 has 13 residues. Trimming left V 5 bases short and J 9 bases short, with 17 bases between. CDR1 and CDR2 from the germline V gene are GTSNPN and SVGIG (reference sequence). The CDR3 region is CAWGLTGFAIQYF. The CDR3 DNA reads as TGTGCCTGGGGCCTGACAGGTTTTGCCATTCAGTACTTC.

The chain has TRBV15 and TRBJ2-7; TRBD1 agrees at 12 bases. V dropped 1 base and J dropped 4; count of bases not matched to a gene: 8. This CDR3 contains 17 residues. CDR1 and CDR2 (germline): LNHNV, YYDKDF (reference sequence). CDR3: CATSRGDWGQGAYEQYF. CDR3 nucleotide sequence: TGTGCCACCAGCAGAGGGGATTGGGGACAGGGGGCTTACGAGCAGTACTTC.

The V gene is TRBV5-1, the J gene TRBJ2-7; D is unclear. CDR3 size: 12 residues. Trimming left V 3 bases short and J 7 bases short, with 11 bases between. Germline lookup yields CDR1 SGHRS and CDR2 YFSETQ. The CDR3 coding sequence is TGCGCCAGCAGCTCCGAAGGCAGGGAGCAGTACTTC. Residues: CASSSEGREQYF.

The chain joins TRBV28 to TRBJ1-5; no clear D gene. The CDR3 contains 14 residues. CDR1 is MDHEN, CDR2 SYDVKM, per germline. Trimming cost V 0 bases and J 3 bases, with 6 bases left between them. Here the CDR3 DNA reads TGTGCCAGCAGTTTATGGCAGGCCAATCAGCCCCAGCATTTT. It translates to CASSLWQANQPQHF.

The chain combines TRBV18 with TRBJ1-4; the D is unclear. Trimming removed 3 bases from V and 8 bases from J, with 10 bases in between. This CDR3 region has 13 residues. Germline V gene lookup returns CDR1 KGHSH and CDR2 LQKENI. The CDR3 reads CASSPQAAEKLFF. For the CDR3, the DNA is TGTGCCAGCTCACCGCAGGCTGCAGAAAAACTGTTTTTT. Filled out from reference TRBV18 and TRBJ1-4, the complete variable domain reads NAGVMQNPRHLVRRRGQEARLRCSPMKGHSHVYWYRQLPEEGLKFMVYLQKENIIDESGMPKERFSAEFPKEGPSILRIQQVVRGDSAAYFCASSPQAAEKLFFGSGTQLSVL.

This clone was seen a handful of times. This chain uses TRBV3-1 (or the pseudogene TRBV3-2) with TRBJ1-6, with D unresolved. The V gene's germline CDR1 is LGHDT and CDR2 YNNKEL (reference sequence). Trimming left V 7 bases short and J 0 bases short, with 7 bases between. The CDR3 has 14 amino acids. The CDR3 bases are TGTGCCAGCAAAGGGTCCTCCTATAATTCACCCCTCCACTTT. Amino acid sequence: CASKGSSYNSPLHF.